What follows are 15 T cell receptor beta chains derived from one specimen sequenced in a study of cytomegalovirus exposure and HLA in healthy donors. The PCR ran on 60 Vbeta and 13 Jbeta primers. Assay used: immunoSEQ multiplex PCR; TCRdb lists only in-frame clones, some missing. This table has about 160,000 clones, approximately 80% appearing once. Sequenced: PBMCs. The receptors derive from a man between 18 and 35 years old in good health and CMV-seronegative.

CDR3: CASSPGQASYEQYF. The CDR3 region has the DNA TGTGCCAGCAGCCCGGGACAGGCCTCCTACGAGCAGTACTTC. V and J are TRBV7-2 and TRBJ2-7, with 8 bases fitting TRBD1. CDR3 length equals 14 residues. From germline, CDR1 is SGHTA and CDR2 FQGNSA. J lost 0 bases, V lost 5 bases, and 3 bases had no gene match.

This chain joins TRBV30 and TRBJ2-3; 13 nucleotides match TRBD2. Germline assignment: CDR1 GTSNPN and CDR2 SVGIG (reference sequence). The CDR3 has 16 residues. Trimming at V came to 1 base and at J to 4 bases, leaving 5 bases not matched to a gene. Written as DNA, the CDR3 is TGTGCCTGGAGTGGCGGACTAGCGGGAGTCCCAGATACGCAGTATTTT. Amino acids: CAWSGGLAGVPDTQYF.

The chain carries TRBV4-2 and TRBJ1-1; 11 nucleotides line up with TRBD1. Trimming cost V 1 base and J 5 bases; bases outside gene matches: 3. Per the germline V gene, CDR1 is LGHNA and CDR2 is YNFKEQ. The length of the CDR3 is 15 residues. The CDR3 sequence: CASSQAGTGGTEAFF. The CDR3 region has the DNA TGTGCCAGCAGCCAAGCCGGGACAGGGGGTACTGAAGCTTTCTTT.

The CDR3 DNA sequence: TGTGCCAGCAAAATACAGGGGGCCGGGGAGCTGTTTTTT. It codes for CASKIQGAGELFF. The rearrangement joins TRBV27 to TRBJ2-2; 8 bases agree with TRBD1. V lost 7 bases to trimming and J lost 6 bases; unmatched junction nucleotides: 4. Per germline, CDR1 MNHEY and CDR2 SMNVEV (reference sequence). The CDR3 contains 13 residues.

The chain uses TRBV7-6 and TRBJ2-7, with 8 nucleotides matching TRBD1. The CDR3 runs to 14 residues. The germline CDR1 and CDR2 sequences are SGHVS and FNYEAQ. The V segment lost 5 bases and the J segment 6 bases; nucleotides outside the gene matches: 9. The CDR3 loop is CASSAGQAPIEQYF. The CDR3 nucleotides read TGTGCCAGCAGCGCGGGACAGGCCCCTATCGAGCAGTACTTC.

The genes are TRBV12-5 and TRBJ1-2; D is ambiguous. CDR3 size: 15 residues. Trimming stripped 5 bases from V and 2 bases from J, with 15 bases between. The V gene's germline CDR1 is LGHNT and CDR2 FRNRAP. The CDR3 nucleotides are TGTGCTAGTGGTCCGGGGATCGGCAGAAACTATGGCTACACCTTC. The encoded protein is CASGPGIGRNYGYTF.

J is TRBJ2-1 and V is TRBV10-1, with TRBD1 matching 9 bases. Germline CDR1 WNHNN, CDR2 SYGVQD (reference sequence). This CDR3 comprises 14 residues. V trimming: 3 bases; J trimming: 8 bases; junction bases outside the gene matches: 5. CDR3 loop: CASSDNRGRYEQFF. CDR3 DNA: TGCGCCAGCAGTGATAACAGGGGGCGTTATGAGCAGTTCTTC.

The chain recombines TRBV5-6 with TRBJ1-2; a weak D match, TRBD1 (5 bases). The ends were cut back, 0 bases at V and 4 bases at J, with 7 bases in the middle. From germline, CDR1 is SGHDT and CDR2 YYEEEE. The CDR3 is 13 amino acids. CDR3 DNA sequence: TGTGCCAGCAGCTTGGCGGGGGTCTATGGCTACACCTTC. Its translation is CASSLAGVYGYTF.

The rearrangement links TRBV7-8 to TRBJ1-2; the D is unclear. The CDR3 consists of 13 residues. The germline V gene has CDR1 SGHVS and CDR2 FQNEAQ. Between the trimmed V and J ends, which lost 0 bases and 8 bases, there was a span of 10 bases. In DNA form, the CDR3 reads TGTGCCAGCAGCTTAGCAGGGAGGATGGGCTACACCTTC. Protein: CASSLAGRMGYTF.

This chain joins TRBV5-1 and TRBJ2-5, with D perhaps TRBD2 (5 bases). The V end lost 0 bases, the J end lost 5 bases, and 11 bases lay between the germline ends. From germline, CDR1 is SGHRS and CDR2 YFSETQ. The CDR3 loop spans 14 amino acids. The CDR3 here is CASSLGQRGETQYF. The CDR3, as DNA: TGCGCCAGCAGCTTGGGCCAGAGAGGGGAGACCCAGTACTTC.

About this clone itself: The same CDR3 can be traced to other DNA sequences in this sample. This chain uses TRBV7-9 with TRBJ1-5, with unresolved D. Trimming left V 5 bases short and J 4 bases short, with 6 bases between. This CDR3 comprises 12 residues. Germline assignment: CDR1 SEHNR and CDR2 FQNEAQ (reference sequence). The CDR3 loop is CASSPSNQPQHF. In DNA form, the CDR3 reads TGTGCCAGCAGCCCGAGTAATCAGCCCCAGCATTTT.

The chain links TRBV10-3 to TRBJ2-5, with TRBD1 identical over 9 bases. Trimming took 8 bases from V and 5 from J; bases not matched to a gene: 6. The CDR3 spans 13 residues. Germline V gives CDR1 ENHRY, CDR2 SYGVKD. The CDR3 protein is CAIARDREETQYF. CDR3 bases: TGTGCCATCGCCCGGGACAGGGAGGAGACCCAGTACTTC.

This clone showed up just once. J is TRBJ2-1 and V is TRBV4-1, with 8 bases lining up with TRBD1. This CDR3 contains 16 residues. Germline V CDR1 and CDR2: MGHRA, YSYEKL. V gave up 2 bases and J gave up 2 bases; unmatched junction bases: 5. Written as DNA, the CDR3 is TGCGCCAGCAGCCAACCGGACAGGGCGCCCTACAATGAGCAGTTCTTC. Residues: CASSQPDRAPYNEQFF.

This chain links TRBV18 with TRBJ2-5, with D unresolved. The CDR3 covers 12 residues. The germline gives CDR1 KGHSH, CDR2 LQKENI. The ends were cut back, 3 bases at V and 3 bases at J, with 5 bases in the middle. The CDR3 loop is CASSPEKETQYF. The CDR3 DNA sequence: TGTGCCAGCTCACCGGAGAAAGAGACCCAGTACTTC.

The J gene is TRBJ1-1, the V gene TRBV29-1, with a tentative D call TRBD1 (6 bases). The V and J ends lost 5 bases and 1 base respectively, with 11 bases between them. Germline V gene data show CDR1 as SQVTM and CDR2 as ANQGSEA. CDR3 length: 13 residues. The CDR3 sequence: CSVSPTGNTEAFF. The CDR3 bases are TGCAGCGTTAGCCCGACAGGGAACACTGAAGCTTTCTTT.